A selection of T cell receptor beta chains follows, all from one sample in a study of cytomegalovirus exposure and HLA in healthy donors. Measured with immunoSEQ multiplex PCR; TCRdb has only the in-frame clones, and not every one. This sample yields about 140,000 clones, of which around 65% are seen a single time; about 1.8% belongs to the top ten. The specimen sequenced was PBMCs. The receptors stem from a male donor in good health and CMV-seronegative. Both conserved end residues are part of each CDR3. D genes are given only for firm matches. Size is stated for part of the rows, as once, few or many counts, or as a class when the clone is expanded.

15	TRBV9	TRBD1	-	TRBJ2-1	CASSVEQGMYNEQFF	TGTGCCAGCAGCGTAGAACAGGGGATGTACAATGAGCAGTTCTTC
15	TRBV18	TRBD1	-	TRBJ2-7	CASSPGQTTSYEQYF	TGTGCCAGCTCACCGGGACAGACTACCTCCTACGAGCAGTACTTC
12	TRBV6-1	-	-	TRBJ2-7	CASLTQQYEQYF	TGTGCCAGTCTCACACAGCAATACGAGCAGTACTTC
17	TRBV27	TRBD1	-	TRBJ1-1	CASRPSRGQGKNTEAFF	TGTGCCAGCAGACCCTCGCGAGGACAGGGGAAGAACACTGAAGCTTTCTTT
14	TRBV15	TRBD1	-	TRBJ1-2	CATSPGQGACGYTF	TGTGCCACCAGTCCCGGACAGGGGGCATGCGGCTACACCTTC
14	TRBV6-5	TRBD1	few	TRBJ1-5	CASSYEQGNQPQHF	TGTGCCAGCAGTTACGAACAGGGGAATCAGCCCCAGCATTTT
13	TRBV27	-	-	TRBJ2-7	CASSYNGAYEQYF	TGTGCCAGCAGTTATAACGGAGCCTACGAGCAGTACTTC
15	TRBV7-2	TRBD2	-	TRBJ2-5	CASSPLGGGRETQYF	TGTGCCAGCAGCCCTCTCGGGGGGGGGCGGGAGACCCAGTACTTC
14	TRBV19	-	once	TRBJ2-7	CASSMGNTGYEQYF	TGTGCCAGTAGTATGGGAAACACAGGGTACGAGCAGTACTTC
16	TRBV28	TRBD2	-	TRBJ2-3	CASSTRLAGGTDTQYF	TGTGCCAGCAGTACTCGACTAGCGGGGGGGACAGATACGCAGTATTTT
15	TRBV19	-	-	TRBJ1-5	CASSISRQNNQPQHF	TGTGCCAGTAGTATCTCCCGTCAGAACAATCAGCCCCAGCATTTT
16	TRBV5-4	TRBD1	few	TRBJ2-7	CASSLSPGQLFYEQYF	TGTGCCAGCAGCTTGTCTCCGGGACAGCTCTTCTACGAGCAGTACTTC
12	TRBV30	TRBD1	-	TRBJ2-3	CAWSRTGDTQYF	TGTGCCTGGAGTCGGACAGGGGATACGCAGTATTTT
16	TRBV5-4	TRBD1	-	TRBJ2-7	CASRCPDRGYFYEQYF	TGTGCCAGCAGATGCCCCGACAGGGGGTACTTCTACGAGCAGTACTTC
13	TRBV19	-	-	TRBJ1-2	CASSITGSYGYTF	TGTGCCAGTAGTATAACAGGGAGCTATGGCTACACCTTC
15	TRBV7-3	TRBD1	once	TRBJ1-1	CASRYNQGADTEAFF	TGTGCCAGCAGGTATAATCAGGGGGCGGACACTGAAGCTTTCTTT
18	TRBV4-1	TRBD1	-	TRBJ2-2	CASSQPPGQAVGTGELFF	TGCGCCAGCAGCCAACCCCCGGGACAGGCCGTCGGCACCGGGGAGCTGTTTTTT
12	TRBV7-8	-	-	TRBJ1-1	CASSLRGTEAFF	TGTGCCAGCAGCTTACGAGGGACTGAAGCTTTCTTT
17	TRBV18	-	-	TRBJ2-1	CASSLMEAGGNYNEQFF	TGTGCCAGCTCACTCATGGAAGCAGGGGGGAACTACAATGAGCAGTTCTTC
12	TRBV15	-	-	TRBJ2-3	CAAGGHTDTQYF	TGTGCCGCCGGGGGTCACACAGATACGCAGTATTTT
14	TRBV15	TRBD1	-	TRBJ2-1	CATTGQGFSREQFF	TGTGCCACCACGGGACAGGGGTTTTCGCGTGAGCAGTTCTTC
16	TRBV7-9	TRBD1	medium-sized	TRBJ1-6	CASSLGAGGRNSPLHF	TGTGCCAGCAGCTTAGGAGCAGGGGGCAGGAATTCACCCCTCCACTTT
14	TRBV10-3	TRBD1	-	TRBJ1-1	CAISKGQGGAEAFF	TGTGCCATCAGTAAGGGACAGGGAGGTGCTGAAGCTTTCTTT
13	TRBV19	TRBD1	-	TRBJ1-1	CATRDRMNTEAFF	TGTGCCACCCGGGACAGAATGAACACTGAAGCTTTCTTT
15	TRBV7-9	TRBD2	-	TRBJ2-3	CASSWVRLAGNTQYF	TGTGCCAGCAGCTGGGTCAGACTAGCAGGGAATACGCAGTATTTT
13	TRBV18	TRBD1	few	TRBJ2-7	CASSLGTDTEQYF	TGTGCCAGCTCACTTGGGACAGACACTGAGCAGTACTTC
13	TRBV29-1	-	once	TRBJ1-2	CSVDGEINYGYTF	TGCAGCGTTGACGGGGAGATTAACTATGGCTACACCTTC
16	TRBV28	TRBD1	-	TRBJ1-5	CASSSRRRGRNQPQHF	TGTGCCAGCAGTTCCCGGCGCAGGGGGCGGAATCAGCCCCAGCATTTT
16	TRBV4-1	-	few	TRBJ1-6	CASSQVGRLINSPLHF	TGCGCCAGCAGCCAAGTAGGGAGGCTGATAAATTCACCCCTCCACTTT
16	TRBV27	TRBD1	-	TRBJ1-6	CASSLRGSGGSRPLHF	TGTGCCAGCAGTCTGAGGGGGTCAGGGGGCTCCAGGCCCCTCCACTTT
12	TRBV6-6	-	-	TRBJ2-7	CASSGRVGEQYF	TGTGCCAGCAGCGGCAGGGTAGGGGAGCAGTACTTC
15	TRBV5-4	-	-	TRBJ2-2	CASSLVGVDTGELFF	TGTGCCAGCAGCTTGGTTGGAGTCGACACCGGGGAGCTGTTTTTT
15	TRBV2	TRBD1	-	TRBJ2-7	CASIKGQGSFYEQYF	TGTGCCAGCATTAAGGGACAGGGTTCTTTCTACGAGCAGTACTTC
11	TRBV30	TRBD2	-	TRBJ2-3	CAWRGGDTQYF	TGTGCCTGGAGGGGGGGGGATACGCAGTATTTT
16	TRBV10-1	TRBD2	once	TRBJ2-3	CASSDSGREGTDTQYF	TGCGCCAGCAGTGATTCGGGGAGGGAAGGCACAGATACGCAGTATTTT
16	TRBV18	-	-	TRBJ1-1	CASSPSRDSGNTEAFF	TGTGCCAGCTCACCAAGCAGGGATAGTGGGAACACTGAAGCTTTCTTT
13	TRBV5-4	TRBD1	few	TRBJ2-7	CASSWDRGGEQYF	TGTGCCAGCAGCTGGGACAGGGGGGGAGAGCAGTACTTC
15	TRBV6-6	-	-	TRBJ1-1	CASSYSSAGNTEAFF	TGTGCCAGCAGTTACTCCTCAGCAGGGAACACTGAAGCTTTCTTT
16	TRBV7-6	-	-	TRBJ1-4	CASSQYETAGNEKLFF	TGTGCCAGCAGCCAGTACGAGACAGCTGGGAACGAAAAACTGTTTTTT
14	TRBV7-3	TRBD1	-	TRBJ1-1	CASSLTGGNTEAFF	TGTGCCAGCAGCCTCACAGGGGGGAACACTGAAGCTTTCTTT
14	TRBV6-1	TRBD1	few	TRBJ1-3	CASRITGVGNTIYF	TGTGCCAGCAGGATAACAGGGGTAGGAAACACCATATATTTT
18	TRBV10-3	-	once	TRBJ2-3	CAISASEGTGSSSDTQYF	TGTGCCATCAGTGCCTCCGAGGGAACAGGGTCAAGTTCAGATACGCAGTATTTT
13	TRBV5-1	-	few	TRBJ1-5	CASSRDSNQPQHF	TGCGCCAGCAGCCGGGATAGCAATCAGCCCCAGCATTTT
14	TRBV30	-	-	TRBJ2-7	CAWKDGHRAYEQYF	TGTGCCTGGAAAGATGGGCACCGAGCCTACGAGCAGTACTTC
14	TRBV25-1	-	few	TRBJ2-3	CASRGALSTDTQYF	TGTGCCAGCAGGGGGGCCCTAAGCACAGATACGCAGTATTTT
14	TRBV10-3	TRBD1	-	TRBJ1-1	CAISAPDRGPEAFF	TGTGCCATCAGTGCCCCAGACAGGGGCCCTGAAGCTTTCTTT
16	TRBV5-8	-	-	TRBJ2-3	CASSPRMGLDTDTQYF	TGTGCCAGCAGCCCTCGAATGGGACTCGACACAGATACGCAGTATTTT
14	TRBV9	-	-	TRBJ2-3	CASSAKQGTDTQYF	TGTGCCAGCAGCGCGAAGCAGGGGACGGATACGCAGTATTTT
12	TRBV5-1	-	-	TRBJ2-7	CASSGEYSKQYF	TGCGCCAGCAGCGGCGAGTATAGCAAGCAGTACTTC
14	TRBV5-1	TRBD2	-	TRBJ2-3	CASRAGSSTDTQYF	TGCGCCAGCAGAGCGGGGTCTAGCACAGATACGCAGTATTTT
12	TRBV30	TRBD1	few	TRBJ1-2	CAGTGGSLRYTF	TGTGCCGGCACAGGGGGCAGTTTACGCTACACCTTC